A selection of T cell receptor beta chains follows, all from one sample in a study of T cells in Graves' hyperthyroidism and ophthalmopathy. MiXCR, applied by TCRdb to the multiplex PCR reads, yields one record per CDR3 protein. This table has about 330,000 distinct CDR3 sequences, about 13% appearing once. The sample taken for sequencing was blood. The receptors derive from a woman in her thirties or forties with Graves' ophthalmopathy. The CDR3 runs from the conserved cysteine through the conserved F or W. Fields, in order: clone size, D gene, V gene, J gene, CDR3 protein, CDR3 DNA. A D gene is named only where the DNA matches it firmly. Clone size appears in some rows only: once, few, many, or a class for an expanded clone.

many	-	TRBV2	TRBJ2-2	CASSDGPGVGTGELFF	TGTGCCAGCAGTGATGGTCCGGGGGTCGGAACCGGGGAGCTGTTTTTT
many	-	TRBV28	TRBJ1-2	CASSKPKLTDLYGYTF	TGTGCCAGCAGTAAACCTAAGTTGACGGACCTCTATGGCTACACCTTC
many	-	TRBV7-9	TRBJ2-3	CASSSPRTDTQYF	TGTGCCAGCAGCTCACCCCGAACAGATACGCAGTATTTT
many	-	TRBV28	TRBJ1-5	CASSLKIIGRTNQPQHF	TGTGCCAGCAGTTTAAAAATCATAGGCAGAACCAATCAGCCCCAGCATTTT
-	-	TRBV9	TRBJ2-2	CASSVDGSPTGELFF	TGTGCCAGCAGCGTAGACGGCAGCCCGACCGGGGAGCTGTTTTTT
-	-	TRBV4-1	TRBJ1-1	CASSQDWAGAMNTEAFF	TGCGCCAGCAGCCAAGACTGGGCAGGGGCTATGAACACTGAAGCTTTCTTT
many	TRBD2	TRBV27	TRBJ2-3	CASSLGKRLAGSDTQYF	TGTGCCAGCAGTTTAGGCAAGAGACTAGCGGGATCAGATACGCAGTATTTT
-	-	TRBV7-2	TRBJ1-1	CASSLGLMNTEAFF	TGTGCCAGCAGCTTAGGGCTCATGAACACTGAAGCTTTCTTT
many	-	TRBV2	TRBJ2-1	CASSERLLQYVNEQFF	TGTGCCAGCAGTGAACGTCTTCTGCAATATGTCAATGAGCAGTTCTTC
many	-	TRBV28	TRBJ1-5	CASSLWGVRNQPQHF	TGTGCCAGCAGTTTATGGGGAGTACGCAATCAGCCCCAGCATTTT
many	-	TRBV7-8	TRBJ1-1	CASSLWQGSEAFF	TGTGCCAGCAGCTTATGGCAGGGCAGTGAGGCTTTCTTT
many	-	TRBV6-1	TRBJ1-3	CASKPERASGNTIYF	TGTGCCAGCAAACCAGAGCGGGCCTCTGGAAACACCATATATTTT
many	TRBD2	TRBV15	TRBJ2-1	CATSRDQASGGAGNEQFF	TGTGCCACCAGCAGAGATCAGGCTAGCGGGGGGGCTGGCAATGAGCAGTTCTTC
once	TRBD1	TRBV15	TRBJ1-1	CATSRDLAMGQVAEAFF	TGTGCCACCAGCAGAGACTTGGCCATGGGACAGGTTGCTGAAGCTTTCTTT
many	TRBD1	TRBV10-3	TRBJ1-2	CAISESTGGYTF	TGTGCCATCAGTGAGTCGACAGGGGGCTACACCTTC
many	-	TRBV3-1	TRBJ1-5	CASSQGGGQPQHF	TGTGCCAGCAGCCAAGGAGGGGGTCAGCCCCAGCATTTT
-	-	TRBV18	TRBJ1-2	CASSVDRQANYGYTF	TGTGCCAGCTCAGTAGATCGACAGGCTAACTATGGCTACACCTTC
many	TRBD2	TRBV10-1	TRBJ2-1	CASSRLAGGDEQFF	TGCGCCAGCTCCCGACTAGCGGGGGGGGATGAGCAGTTCTTC
many	-	TRBV3-1	TRBJ2-1	CASSQGGGNARYNEQFF	TGTGCCAGCAGCCAAGGGGGCGGGAACGCTCGGTACAATGAGCAGTTCTTC
many	-	TRBV30	TRBJ2-7	CAWRPDGAYEQYF	TGTGCCTGGAGACCGGACGGAGCCTACGAGCAGTACTTC
many	-	TRBV6-1	TRBJ2-2	CASSIGTNTGELFF	TGTGCCAGCAGTATAGGAACGAACACCGGGGAGCTGTTTTTT
-	-	TRBV5-6	TRBJ2-6	CASSWDRAGGVLTF	TGTGCCAGCAGCTGGGACAGGGCGGGGGGCGTCCTGACTTTC
many	TRBD2	TRBV7-2	TRBJ2-1	CASSPRLAGAFYYNEQFF	TGTGCCAGCAGCCCCCGACTAGCGGGTGCATTTTATTACAATGAGCAGTTCTTC
many	TRBD1	TRBV19	TRBJ1-5	CASSIAPDRHSNQPQHF	TGTGCCAGTAGTATAGCCCCGGACAGGCATAGCAATCAGCCCCAGCATTTT
few	TRBD2	TRBV7-8	TRBJ2-7	CASSLRAGLAGDPYEQYF	TGTGCCAGCAGCCTAAGGGCGGGGCTAGCGGGAGACCCCTACGAGCAGTACTTC
many	TRBD2	TRBV6-1	TRBJ2-5	CASSEVASGSAETQYF	TGTGCCAGCAGTGAAGTAGCTAGCGGGAGTGCGGAGACCCAGTACTTC
-	-	TRBV19	TRBJ1-2	CASSRVQEYYGYTF	TGTGCCAGTAGCCGAGTCCAGGAATACTATGGCTACACCTTC
many	TRBD2	TRBV5-1	TRBJ2-1	CASSMGSSGGGNNEQFF	TGCGCCAGCAGCATGGGTTCTAGCGGGGGGGGCAACAATGAGCAGTTCTTC
many	-	TRBV2	TRBJ2-4	CASIPGTQRSIQYF	TGTGCCAGCATACCCGGGACCCAGAGGAGCATTCAGTACTTC
few	TRBD2	TRBV11-3	TRBJ2-7	CASSFAGGIYEQYF	TGTGCCAGCAGCTTCGCGGGGGGGATCTACGAGCAGTACTTC
-	-	TRBV3-1	TRBJ2-1	CASSQDAGGGWDEQFF	TGTGCCAGCAGCCAAGATGCGGGTGGGGGTTGGGATGAGCAGTTCTTC